This T cell receptor (beta chain) stems from a study of cytomegalovirus exposure and HLA in healthy donors. Remarks on this clone: The antigen remains undetermined.

The study ran its PCR with 60 Vbeta and 13 Jbeta primers. The method was immunoSEQ multiplex PCR; TCRdb's version includes in-frame clones alone and lacks a portion of them. The sample includes more than 110,000 clones, around 79% seen only once; the top ten take 2.5% to 3.5%. The CDR3 spans 14 residues. Deletions cut 1 base from V and 2 bases from J, with 9 bases between. CDR1 and CDR2 from the germline V gene are SGHRS and YFSETQ. Findings of the study overall: Follow-up analysis later connected one missense variant in DCLRE1C with trimming of TCR beta V- and J-genes.

Input material: PBMCs. V is TRBV5-1 and J is TRBJ1-1; weak D call: TRBD1 (5 bases). The sequence was obtained from a female donor in good health and CMV-seronegative. CDR3: CASSLWGENTEAFF. DNA for the CDR3: TGCGCCAGCAGCTTGTGGGGGGAAAACACTGAAGCTTTCTTT.